A selection of T cell receptor beta chains follows, all from one sample in a study of identical twins. TCRdb reprocessed the 5' RACE reads via MiXCR and lists one record per CDR3 protein. This table holds roughly 720,000 distinct CDR3 sequences, around a sixth found once. These sequences were also reported in another study, on T cells expressing NK-cell markers.

The sequenced material came from PBMCs. The receptors derive from a woman under 30 in good health. CDR3s include the opening cysteine and the closing phenylalanine or tryptophan. D genes are given only for firm matches. For some rows the clone size is stated as once, few or many, or as a class when expanded; others skip it.

CASSYNQGAWEQYF,TGTGCCAGCAGTTACAATCAGGGGGCTTGGGAGCAGTACTTC,TRBV6-5,few,TRBJ2-7,14,TRBD1
CASSTDLNTGELFF,TGTGCCAGCAGTACGGACTTGAACACCGGGGAGCTGTTTTTT,TRBV9,.,TRBJ2-2,14,.
CASKQGIGSDTEAFF,TGCGCCAGCAAGCAGGGGATTGGTAGCGACACTGAAGCTTTCTTT,TRBV5-1,.,TRBJ1-1,15,.
CASSLSRLNTEAFF,TGTGCCAGCAGCTTGTCCAGACTGAACACTGAAGCTTTCTTT,TRBV5-8,many,TRBJ1-1,14,.
CASSQGGRAVSKDTQYF,TGCGCCAGCAGCCAAGGGGGAAGGGCAGTGTCCAAAGATACGCAGTATTTT,TRBV4-1,.,TRBJ2-3,17,.
CSARDPDRGRNTQYF,TGCAGTGCTAGAGATCCGGACAGGGGGCGAAATACGCAGTATTTT,TRBV20-1,.,TRBJ2-3,15,TRBD1
CSARRTSGRATDTQYF,TGCAGTGCTAGACGTACTAGCGGGAGAGCGACAGATACGCAGTATTTT,TRBV20-1,few,TRBJ2-3,16,TRBD2
CSANLAGGNTGELFF,TGCAGTGCCAATCTAGCGGGGGGAAACACCGGGGAGCTGTTTTTT,TRBV20-1,.,TRBJ2-2,15,TRBD2
CASSVAGFEDTQYF,TGTGCCAGCAGCGTAGCGGGATTCGAAGATACGCAGTATTTT,TRBV7-6,few,TRBJ2-3,14,TRBD2
CASSRTGDTIMETQYF,TGTGCCAGCAGCCGGACAGGGGACACCATTATGGAGACCCAGTACTTC,TRBV5-8,once,TRBJ2-5,16,TRBD1
CASSLGVRAEETQYF,TGTGCCAGCAGCTTAGGGGTGCGAGCCGAAGAGACCCAGTACTTC,TRBV7-2,few,TRBJ2-5,15,.
CSASLLGQGSSYGYTF,TGCAGTGCTTCCCTATTAGGACAGGGGAGTTCCTATGGCTACACCTTC,TRBV20-1,.,TRBJ1-2,16,TRBD1
CASNKGVGSYNEQFF,TGTGCCAGCAACAAGGGGGTGGGCTCCTACAATGAGCAGTTCTTC,TRBV11-2,few,TRBJ2-1,15,.
CASSSDPNTEAFF,TGTGCCAGCTCCTCCGATCCCAACACTGAAGCTTTCTTT,TRBV6-4,few,TRBJ1-1,13,.
CASSLDGGAWETQYF,TGTGCCAGCAGTTTAGACGGGGGGGCATGGGAGACCCAGTACTTC,TRBV12-3/TRBV12-4,.,TRBJ2-5,15,TRBD2
CASSGGPNRGYTF,TGTGCCAGCAGCGGGGGACCGAATCGCGGCTACACCTTC,TRBV13,few,TRBJ1-2,13,.
CASSAPPRRASANYGYTF,TGTGCCAGCAGCGCGCCACCGAGGAGGGCGAGTGCTAACTATGGCTACACCTTC,TRBV11-2,few,TRBJ1-2,18,.
CASSPHIVAGDNEQFF,TGTGCCAGCAGCCCCCATATAGTAGCGGGAGACAATGAGCAGTTCTTC,TRBV9,few,TRBJ2-1,16,TRBD2
CCATGVVYTGELFF,TGCTGCGCAACAGGGGTGGTATACACCGGGGAGCTGTTTTTT,TRBV29-1,.,TRBJ2-2,14,TRBD1
CASSSRDSRNQPQHF,TGTGCCAGCAGTTCCCGGGACAGCCGCAATCAGCCCCAGCATTTT,TRBV6-2/TRBV6-3,.,TRBJ1-5,15,TRBD1
CASSLPGIANEQYF,TGTGCCAGCAGTTTGCCAGGCATAGCCAACGAGCAGTACTTC,TRBV12-3/TRBV12-4,few,TRBJ2-7,14,.
CAWSTGQANTDTQYF,TGTGCCTGGAGCACAGGACAGGCGAACACAGATACGCAGTATTTT,TRBV30,.,TRBJ2-3,15,TRBD1
CASGPYTDTQYF,TGTGCCAGCGGACCTTACACAGATACGCAGTATTTT,TRBV12-3/TRBV12-4,few,TRBJ2-3,12,.
CAVKSYNEQFF,TGTGCCGTCAAGAGCTACAATGAGCAGTTCTTC,TRBV10-3,.,TRBJ2-1,11,.
CSGGLEGNIQYF,TGCAGCGGGGGACTGGAGGGGAACATTCAGTACTTC,TRBV29-1,.,TRBJ2-4,12,.
CASSLQGQGTYNEQFF,TGTGCCAGCAGCCTCCAGGGACAGGGGACCTACAATGAGCAGTTCTTC,TRBV7-2,.,TRBJ2-1,16,TRBD1
CAISDSGSVEQFF,TGTGCCATCAGTGATAGCGGGAGTGTTGAGCAGTTCTTC,TRBV10-3,many,TRBJ2-1,13,TRBD2
CSVETLASGGAGDIQYF,TGCAGCGTTGAAACACTCGCTAGCGGGGGGGCGGGAGACATTCAGTACTTC,TRBV29-1,.,TRBJ2-4,17,TRBD2
CASSLGVHEGVEQYF,TGTGCCAGCAGCTTAGGGGTCCACGAGGGGGTCGAGCAGTACTTC,TRBV5-6,few,TRBJ2-7,15,.
CASSQGSAISYNEQFF,TGCGCCAGCAGCCAAGGATCCGCAATTTCCTACAATGAGCAGTTCTTC,TRBV4-3,few,TRBJ2-1,16,.
CSATHADTQYF,TGCAGTGCAACACATGCAGATACGCAGTATTTT,TRBV20-1,few,TRBJ2-3,11,.
CASSTSGRLWEYF,TGCGCCAGCTCTACTAGCGGGAGACTCTGGGAGTACTTC,TRBV5-1,.,TRBJ2-7,13,TRBD2
CASSLMDVELFF,TGTGCCAGCAGCTTAATGGATGTGGAGCTGTTTTTT,TRBV7-2,.,TRBJ2-2,12,.
CATSRDRNSGNTIYF,TGTGCCACCAGCAGAGACCGGAACTCTGGAAACACCATATATTTT,TRBV15,few,TRBJ1-3,15,.
CASSAKGGLDTGELFF,TGTGCCAGCAGCGCGAAGGGGGGACTAGACACCGGGGAGCTGTTTTTT,TRBV9,.,TRBJ2-2,16,TRBD2
CASSYVLGTGELFF,TGTGCCAGCAGTTACGTGTTGGGCACCGGGGAGCTGTTTTTT,TRBV6-2/TRBV6-3,few,TRBJ2-2,14,.
CSARRGTVVYSNQPQHF,TGCAGTGCTAGGAGGGGGACAGTAGTGTATAGCAATCAGCCCCAGCATTTT,TRBV20-1,.,TRBJ1-5,17,TRBD1
CASSARTGAKSGANVLTF,TGTGCCAGCAGTGCTCGGACAGGGGCAAAGTCTGGGGCCAACGTCCTGACTTTC,TRBV6-4,few,TRBJ2-6,18,TRBD1
CASSDQGVWGNEQFF,TGTGCCAGCAGCGACCAGGGCGTGTGGGGGAATGAGCAGTTCTTC,TRBV9,few,TRBJ2-1,15,.
CASSLSIGGAYEQYF,TGTGCCAGCAGCTTATCCATAGGGGGGGCCTACGAGCAGTACTTC,TRBV7-2,few,TRBJ2-7,15,.
CSVKTSLLSDTQYF,TGCAGTGTTAAGACTAGTCTCTTGTCAGATACGCAGTATTTT,TRBV20-1,.,TRBJ2-3,14,.
CASSYSGGEMETQYF,TGTGCCAGCAGTTACTCTGGGGGGGAAATGGAGACCCAGTACTTC,TRBV6-5,.,TRBJ2-5,15,TRBD2
CASSESQGVGYEQYF,TGCGCCAGCAGTGAGTCACAGGGTGTCGGCTACGAGCAGTACTTC,TRBV10-1,.,TRBJ2-7,15,.
CASSSRTSVNEQYF,TGTGCCAGCAGTTCTCGGACTAGCGTAAACGAGCAGTACTTC,TRBV7-9,few,TRBJ2-7,14,TRBD2
CATSRDPGGDTEAFF,TGTGCCACCAGCAGAGATCCCGGGGGGGACACTGAAGCTTTCTTT,TRBV15,.,TRBJ1-1,15,.
CASSQDRDEQFF,TGTGCCAGCAGCCAAGATCGAGATGAGCAGTTCTTC,TRBV4-2,.,TRBJ2-1,12,.
CASSLGTQDRDRVPLHF,TGTGCCAGCAGCTTAGGTACTCAGGACAGGGACAGAGTACCCCTCCACTTT,TRBV7-9,few,TRBJ1-6,17,TRBD1
CASRGWGGTKEEAQYF,TGTGCCAGCAGGGGATGGGGGGGGACTAAGGAAGAGGCCCAGTACTTC,TRBV12-3/TRBV12-4,few,TRBJ2-5,16,TRBD2
CSASGRSNEKLFF,TGCAGTGCTAGTGGGAGGTCTAATGAAAAACTGTTTTTT,TRBV20-1,.,TRBJ1-4,13,.
CASTDYHITGELFF,TGTGCCAGCACCGATTACCATATCACCGGGGAGCTGTTTTTT,TRBV12-3/TRBV12-4,.,TRBJ2-2,14,.
CASSVSFSGSYNEQFF,TGTGCCAGCAGCGTATCCTTTAGCGGGTCCTACAATGAGCAGTTCTTC,TRBV9,.,TRBJ2-1,16,TRBD2